This T cell receptor (beta chain) was recovered during a study of shared clonotypes between healthy human individuals. The CDR3 covers 15 residues. The ends lost 1 base at V and 5 bases at J; junction bases unmatched: 4. Germline assignment: CDR1 LNHDA and CDR2 SQIVND (reference sequence). Overall study findings and caveats: It was the non-shared clonotypes that had lower generation probabilities than clonotypes shared by all four donors. For naive CD4 cells, approximately 5% of clonotypes were shared across a handful of donors.

Using immunoSEQ multiplex PCR, the repertoire was profiled, and TCRdb retains in-frame clones only, with some absent. The repertoire has some 1 million clones, around 76% of them found once; the top ten carry approximately 1.3%. This clone showed up just once. No antigen is known for it. Specimen: memory CD4+ T cells sorted from blood. Specified subset: CD45RA-negative fraction. The receptor's source is a man aged 18 to 29 in good health. V gene TRBV19 combines with J gene TRBJ2-2, with 7 positions matching TRBD2. DNA for the CDR3: TGTGCCAGTAGTATAGCGGGAGGCTCGACCGGGGAGCTGTTTTTT. It specifies CASSIAGGSTGELFF.